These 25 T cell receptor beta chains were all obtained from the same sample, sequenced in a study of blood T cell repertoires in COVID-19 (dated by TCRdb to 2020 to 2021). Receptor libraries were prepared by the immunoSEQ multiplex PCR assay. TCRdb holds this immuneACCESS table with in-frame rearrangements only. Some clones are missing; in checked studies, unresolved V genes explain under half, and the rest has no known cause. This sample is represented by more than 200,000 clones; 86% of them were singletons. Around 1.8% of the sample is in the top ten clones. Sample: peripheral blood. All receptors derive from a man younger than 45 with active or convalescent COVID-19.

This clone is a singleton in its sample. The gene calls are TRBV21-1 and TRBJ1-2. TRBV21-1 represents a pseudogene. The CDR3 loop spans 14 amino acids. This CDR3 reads CASSKRNGGADYTF. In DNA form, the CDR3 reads TGTGCCAGCAGCAAAAGGAACGGGGGGGCTGACTACACCTTC.

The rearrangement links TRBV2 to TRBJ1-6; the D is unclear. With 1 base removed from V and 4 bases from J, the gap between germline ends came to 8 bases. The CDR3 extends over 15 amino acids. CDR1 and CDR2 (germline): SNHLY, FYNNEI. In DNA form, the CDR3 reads TGTGCCAGCAGTGAAGGTCCGGGGTATAATTCACCCCTCCACTTT. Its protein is CASSEGPGYNSPLHF. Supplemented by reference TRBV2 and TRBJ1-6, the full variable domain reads EPEVTQTPSHQVTQMGQEVILRCVPISNHLYFYWYRQILGQKVEFLVSFYNNEISEKSEIFDDQFSVERPDGSNFTLKIRSTKLEDSAMYFCASSEGPGYNSPLHFGNGTRLTVT.

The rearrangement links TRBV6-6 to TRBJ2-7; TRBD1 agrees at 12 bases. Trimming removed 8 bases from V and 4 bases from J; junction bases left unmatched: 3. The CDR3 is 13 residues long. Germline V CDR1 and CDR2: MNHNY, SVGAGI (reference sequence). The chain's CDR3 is CASRDRGLYEQYF. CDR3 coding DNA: TGTGCCAGCCGGGACAGGGGGCTTTACGAGCAGTACTTC.

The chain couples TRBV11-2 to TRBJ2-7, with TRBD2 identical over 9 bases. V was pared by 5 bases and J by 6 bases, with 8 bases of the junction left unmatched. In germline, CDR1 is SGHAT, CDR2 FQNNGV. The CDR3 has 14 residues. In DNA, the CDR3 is TGTGCCAGCAGCCCTTTAGCGGGGGCCCGCGAGCAGTACTTC. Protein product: CASSPLAGAREQYF.

CDR3 loop: CASSQPSTGVRGYTF. CDR3 nucleotides: TGCGCCAGCAGCCAACCATCGACAGGGGTGAGGGGCTACACCTTC. This chain joins TRBV4-1 and TRBJ1-2; TRBD1 agrees at 8 bases. With V trimmed by 2 bases and J by 8 bases, 10 bases remained unmatched. The CDR3 is 15 residues long. Germline CDR1 MGHRA, CDR2 YSYEKL.

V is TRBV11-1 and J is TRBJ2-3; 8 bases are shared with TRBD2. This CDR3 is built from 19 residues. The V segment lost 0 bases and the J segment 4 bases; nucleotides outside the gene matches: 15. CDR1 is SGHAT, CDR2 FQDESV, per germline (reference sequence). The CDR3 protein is CASSLAAGGTLIDSDTQYF. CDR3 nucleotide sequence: TGTGCCAGCAGCTTAGCGGCGGGGGGCACTTTGATCGATTCAGATACGCAGTATTTT.

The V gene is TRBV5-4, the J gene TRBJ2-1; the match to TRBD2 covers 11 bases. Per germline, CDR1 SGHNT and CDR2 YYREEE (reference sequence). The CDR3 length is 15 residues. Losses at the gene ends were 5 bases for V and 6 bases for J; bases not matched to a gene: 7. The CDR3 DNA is TGTGCCAGCAGGCAGACTAGCGGGGAGGGCAATGAGCAGTTCTTC. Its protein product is CASRQTSGEGNEQFF.

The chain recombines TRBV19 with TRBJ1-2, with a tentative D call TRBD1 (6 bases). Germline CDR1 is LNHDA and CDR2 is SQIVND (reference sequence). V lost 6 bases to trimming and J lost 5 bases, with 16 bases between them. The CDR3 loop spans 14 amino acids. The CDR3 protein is CASSPRAGAYGYTF. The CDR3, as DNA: TGTGCCAGTAGCCCCCGAGCAGGGGCGTATGGCTACACCTTC.

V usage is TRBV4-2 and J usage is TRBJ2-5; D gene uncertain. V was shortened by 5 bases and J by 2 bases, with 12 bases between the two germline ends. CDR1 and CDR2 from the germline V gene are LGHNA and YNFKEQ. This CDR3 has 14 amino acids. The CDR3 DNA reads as TGTGCCAGCAGCGACTCAGATTCACAAGAGACCCAGTACTTC. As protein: CASSDSDSQETQYF.

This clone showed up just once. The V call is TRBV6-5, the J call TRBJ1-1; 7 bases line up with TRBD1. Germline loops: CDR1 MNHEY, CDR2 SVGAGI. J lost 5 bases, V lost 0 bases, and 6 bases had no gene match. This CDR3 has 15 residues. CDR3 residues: CASSYSSRGRTEAFF. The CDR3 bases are TGTGCCAGCAGTTACTCGTCCAGGGGGAGGACTGAAGCTTTCTTT.

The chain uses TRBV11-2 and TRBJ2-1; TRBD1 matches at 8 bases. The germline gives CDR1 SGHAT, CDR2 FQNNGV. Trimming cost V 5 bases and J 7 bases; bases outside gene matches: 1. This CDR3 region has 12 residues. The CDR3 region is CASSNRGNEQFF. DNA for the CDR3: TGTGCCAGCAGCAACAGGGGGAATGAGCAGTTCTTC.

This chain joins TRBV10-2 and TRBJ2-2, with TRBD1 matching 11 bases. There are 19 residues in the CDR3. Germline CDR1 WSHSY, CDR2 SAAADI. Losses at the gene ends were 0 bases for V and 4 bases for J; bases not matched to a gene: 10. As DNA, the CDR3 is TGCGCCAGCAGTGAGTCGATGGGACAGGGGGACTACCTCACCGGGGAGCTGTTTTTT. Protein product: CASSESMGQGDYLTGELFF.

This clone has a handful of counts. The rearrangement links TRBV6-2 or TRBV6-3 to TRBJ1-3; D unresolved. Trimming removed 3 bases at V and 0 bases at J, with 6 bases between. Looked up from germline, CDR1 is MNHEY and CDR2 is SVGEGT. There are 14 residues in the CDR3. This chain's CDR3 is CASSYQASGNTIYF. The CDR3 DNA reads TGTGCCAGCAGTTATCAGGCCTCTGGAAACACCATATATTTT.

This CDR3 reads CASSLFYRGEDTEAFF. The CDR3 DNA reads TGTGCCAGCAGTTTATTTTACAGGGGCGAGGACACTGAAGCTTTCTTT. This chain links TRBV27 with TRBJ1-1, with 7 bases aligning to TRBD1. J was trimmed by 3 bases and V by 1 base; bases with no gene match: 8. CDR3 length: 16 amino acids. CDR1 and CDR2 (germline): MNHEY, SMNVEV (reference sequence).

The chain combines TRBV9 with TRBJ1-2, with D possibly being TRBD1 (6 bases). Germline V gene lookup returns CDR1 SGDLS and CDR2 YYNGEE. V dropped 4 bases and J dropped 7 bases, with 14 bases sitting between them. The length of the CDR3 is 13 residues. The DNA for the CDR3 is TGTGCCAGCAGCCCAGGCAGGGGCGGTGGCTACACCTTC. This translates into CASSPGRGGGYTF.

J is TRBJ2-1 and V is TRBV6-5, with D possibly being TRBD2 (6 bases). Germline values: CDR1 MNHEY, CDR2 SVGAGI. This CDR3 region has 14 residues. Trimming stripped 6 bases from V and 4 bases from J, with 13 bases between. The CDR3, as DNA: TGTGCCAGCAGACGGGCGGGGTGGTACAATGAGCAGTTCTTC. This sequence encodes CASRRAGWYNEQFF.

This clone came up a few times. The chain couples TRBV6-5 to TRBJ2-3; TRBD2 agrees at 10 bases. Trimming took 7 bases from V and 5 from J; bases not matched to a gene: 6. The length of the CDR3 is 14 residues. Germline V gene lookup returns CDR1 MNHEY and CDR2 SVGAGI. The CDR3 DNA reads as TGTGCCAGCAAAGCGGGGGGGCCAGTAGATACGCAGTATTTT. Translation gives CASKAGGPVDTQYF.

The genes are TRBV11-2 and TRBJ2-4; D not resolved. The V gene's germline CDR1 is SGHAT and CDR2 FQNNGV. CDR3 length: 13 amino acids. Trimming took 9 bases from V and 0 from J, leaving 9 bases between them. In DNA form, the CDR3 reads TGTGCCAGTCATCAGGTAGCCAAAAACATTCAGTACTTC. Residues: CASHQVAKNIQYF.

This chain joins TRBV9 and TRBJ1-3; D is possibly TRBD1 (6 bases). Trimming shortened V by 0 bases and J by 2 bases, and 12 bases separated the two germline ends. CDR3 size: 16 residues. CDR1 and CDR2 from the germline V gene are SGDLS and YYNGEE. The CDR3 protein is CASSVGVGTPGNTIYF. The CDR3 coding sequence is TGTGCCAGCAGCGTAGGGGTTGGGACACCTGGAAACACCATATATTTT. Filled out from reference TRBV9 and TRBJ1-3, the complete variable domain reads DSGVTQTPKHLITATGQRVTLRCSPRSGDLSVYWYQQSLDQGLQFLIQYYNGEERAKGNILERFSAQQFPDLHSELNLSSLELGDSALYFCASSVGVGTPGNTIYFGEGSWLTVV.

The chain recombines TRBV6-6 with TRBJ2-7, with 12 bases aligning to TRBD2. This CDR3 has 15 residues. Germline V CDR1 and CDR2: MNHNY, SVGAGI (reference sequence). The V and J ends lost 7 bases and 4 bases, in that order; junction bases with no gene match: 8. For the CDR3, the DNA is TGTGCCAGCAACGAACAGGGACTAGCGGGTTACGAGCAGTACTTC. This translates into CASNEQGLAGYEQYF.

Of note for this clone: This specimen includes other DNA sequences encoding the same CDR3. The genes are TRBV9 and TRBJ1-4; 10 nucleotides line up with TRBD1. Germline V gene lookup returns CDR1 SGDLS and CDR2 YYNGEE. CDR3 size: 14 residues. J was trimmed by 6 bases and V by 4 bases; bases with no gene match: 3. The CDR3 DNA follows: TGTGCCAGCAGCCCCGGGACAGGGGATGAAAAACTGTTTTTT. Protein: CASSPGTGDEKLFF.

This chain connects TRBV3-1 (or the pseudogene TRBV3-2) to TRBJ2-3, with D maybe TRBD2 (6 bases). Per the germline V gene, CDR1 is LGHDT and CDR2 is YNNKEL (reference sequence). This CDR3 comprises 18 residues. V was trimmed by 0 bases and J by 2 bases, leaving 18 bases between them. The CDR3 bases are TGTGCCAGCAGCCAAGAGATTTACGCAGGCGGGGACACAGATACGCAGTATTTT. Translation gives CASSQEIYAGGDTDTQYF.

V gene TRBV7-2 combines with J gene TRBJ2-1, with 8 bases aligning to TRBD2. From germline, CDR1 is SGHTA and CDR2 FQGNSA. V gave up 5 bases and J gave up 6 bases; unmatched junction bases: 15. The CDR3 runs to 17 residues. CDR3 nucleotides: TGTGCCAGCAGCGCCGCCAGGGCGGGAGGCCGTAGCAATGAGCAGTTCTTC. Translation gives CASSAARAGGRSNEQFF.

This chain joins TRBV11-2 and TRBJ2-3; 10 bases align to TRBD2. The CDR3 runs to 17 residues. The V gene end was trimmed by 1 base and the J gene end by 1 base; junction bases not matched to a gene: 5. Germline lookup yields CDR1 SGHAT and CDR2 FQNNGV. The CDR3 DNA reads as TGTGCCAGCAGCTTAGCCGGGCTAGCGGGGGGCACAGATACGCAGTATTTT. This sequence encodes CASSLAGLAGGTDTQYF.

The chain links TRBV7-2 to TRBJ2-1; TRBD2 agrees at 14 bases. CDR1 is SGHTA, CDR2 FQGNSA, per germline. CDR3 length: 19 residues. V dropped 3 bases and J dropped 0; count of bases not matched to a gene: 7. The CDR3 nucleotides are TGTGCCAGCAGCTTCCCCGGACTAGCGGGGGGAAACTCCTACAATGAGCAGTTCTTC. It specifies CASSFPGLAGGNSYNEQFF. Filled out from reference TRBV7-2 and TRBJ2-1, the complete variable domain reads GAGVSQSPSNKVTEKGKDVELRCDPISGHTALYWYRQSLGQGLEFLIYFQGNSAPDKSGLPSDRFSAERTGGSVSTLTIQRTQQEDSAVYLCASSFPGLAGGNSYNEQFFGPGTRLTVL.